The clone carrying this TCR beta chain has only a few counts. These data are taken from a study of blood T cell repertoires in COVID-19. As for the study in general: The United States, Italy and Spain supplied acute and convalescent COVID-19 samples. PBMCs, B-cell-depleted T cells, or T cells were the source of the cDNA or gDNA that made up the material.

This CDR3 has 15 residues. Between the trimmed V and J ends, which lost 0 bases and 8 bases, there was a span of 14 bases. Germline V lookup: CDR1 MNHEY, CDR2 SVGAGI. Original methodology: Estimated nucleated cell counts came from reference gene primer amplification. Libraries were prepared by immunoSEQ multiplex PCR; TCRdb keeps only in-frame clonotypes and omits some of them. V and J calls and clone size are as listed in that table; D and trimming were resolved from the DNA. The repertoire consists of 140,000 to 150,000 clones, with more than 80% occurring once and the leading ten covering around 5%.

The chain has TRBV6-5 and TRBJ2-1; tentative D call: TRBD1 (6 bases). The clonotype comes from a human donor in a cohort sampled during active COVID-19. The sample taken for sequencing was peripheral blood. CDR3 sequence: CASSYSGAQRDEQFF. CDR3 nucleotide sequence: TGTGCCAGCAGTTACTCGGGGGCCCAACGGGATGAGCAGTTCTTC.